This T cell receptor beta chain was retrieved from a study of T cells after yellow fever vaccination. Study in general: Fractions containing few cells were prepared with SMART-Seq v4 Ultra Low Input. Study outcomes and limitations: Subsequent to the booster, the majority of primary-vaccination clones reappeared (96% CD4, around 90% CD8).

This clonotype was recorded many times. Its antigen is still unknown. In TCRdb, the 5' RACE reads were re-called with MiXCR into one record per CDR3 protein. The profile shows around 300,000 distinct CDR3 sequences, approximately 12% of them singletons. Sequenced here: CD4+ T cells sorted from PBMCs, sampled 45 days after the yellow fever booster vaccination. This sequence was found in a man aged 30-40 years who received the YFV17D yellow fever vaccine.

CDR3 sequence (DNA): TGTGCCAGCAGTTCGGGACCGCAGTATGGCTACACCTTC. Translated, it gives CASSSGPQYGYTF. The rearrangement joins TRBV28 to TRBJ1-2, with a tentative D call TRBD1 (5 bases). Trimming pared 4 bases from V and 5 bases from J, leaving 11 bases between. The CDR3 consists of 13 residues. CDR1 is MDHEN and CDR2 is SYDVKM in the germline V gene.